Following are 21 T cell receptor beta chains from one sample sequenced in a study of patients and donors after allogeneic stem cell transplantation. Each CDR3 protein gets one entry after TCRdb re-called the RT-PCR reads with MiXCR. The sample lists 920,000 or so distinct CDR3 sequences, roughly 18% occurring once. The source material was blood, either unsorted or a sorted T cell fraction (not recorded which). These TCRs come from a human donor who was either an allogeneic HSCT recipient or a stem cell or donor lymphocyte infusion donor (not recorded which). It is not recorded whose cells these are; they may come from a transplant donor.

Many counts were recorded for this clonotype. The CDR3 region is CATSREGGSYGYTF. The CDR3 DNA reads TGTGCCACCAGCAGAGAGGGGGGTAGCTATGGCTACACCTTC. The chain has TRBV15 and TRBJ1-2, with a tentative D call TRBD1 (5 bases). The CDR3 runs 14 residues. Trimming shortened V by 0 bases and J by 4 bases, and 9 bases separated the two germline ends. Germline CDR1 is LNHNV and CDR2 is YYDKDF (reference sequence). Using reference TRBV15 and TRBJ1-2 for the parts outside the CDR3, the full variable domain is DAMVIQNPRYQVTQFGKPVTLSCSQTLNHNVMYWYQQKSSQAPKLLFHYYDKDFNNEADTPDNFQSRRPNTSFCFLDIRSPGLGDTAMYLCATSREGGSYGYTFGSGTRLTVV.

This clonotype appeared many times. CDR3 nucleotides: TGCGCCAGCAGCCAAGATAGGGGGCGTAGCCGCCCCCAGCATTTT. Encoded protein: CASSQDRGRSRPQHF. The chain recombines TRBV4-3 with TRBJ1-5, with TRBD1 matching over 7 bases. J gave up 10 bases and V 0 bases, and 9 bases lay outside the gene matches. This CDR3 spans 15 amino acids. Germline CDR1 is LGHNA and CDR2 is YSLEER.

This chain connects TRBV5-1 to TRBJ2-1, with 9 bases identical to TRBD2. This CDR3 is 16 amino acids long. Germline CDR1 reads SGHRS; CDR2 reads YFSETQ. Trimming removed 5 bases from V and 0 bases from J; junction bases left unmatched: 6. The CDR3 nucleotides read TGCGCCAGCAGGTCTCTAGCGGGGAGCTCCTACAATGAGCAGTTCTTC. The encoded protein is CASRSLAGSSYNEQFF.

This clonotype turned up a few times. The chain employs TRBV2 and TRBJ2-2; D ambiguous. Germline CDR1 and CDR2: SNHLY and FYNNEI. V lost 7 bases, J lost 1 base, and 10 bases lay in between. The CDR3 extends over 14 amino acids. CDR3 sequence (DNA): TGTGCCAGCATATGGACCGAGAACACCGGGGAGCTGTTTTTT. Residues: CASIWTENTGELFF. Full variable domain (remainder filled in from reference TRBV2 and TRBJ2-2): EPEVTQTPSHQVTQMGQEVILRCVPISNHLYFYWYRQILGQKVEFLVSFYNNEISEKSEIFDDQFSVERPDGSNFTLKIRSTKLEDSAMYFCASIWTENTGELFFGEGSRLTVL.

This clonotype has a count of ten or more. The chain links TRBV12-3 or TRBV12-4 to TRBJ1-1; 8 bases align to TRBD1. The V gene end was trimmed by 7 bases and the J gene end by 4 bases; junction bases not matched to a gene: 5. The CDR3 contains 13 residues. The CDR3 coding sequence is TGTGCCAGCACCCTAACAGGGGGCACTGAAGCTTTCTTT. It translates to CASTLTGGTEAFF.

This clonotype has more than one count but fewer than ten. V usage is TRBV7-8 and J usage is TRBJ1-5; no definite D call. Per the germline V gene, CDR1 is SGHVS and CDR2 is FQNEAQ. The CDR3 covers 12 residues. V was cut by 4 bases and J by 7 bases, with 8 bases left in between. The CDR3 is CASSSSRQPQHF. The CDR3 region has the DNA TGTGCCAGCAGCTCGAGCAGGCAGCCCCAGCATTTT.

The chain joins TRBV24-1 to TRBJ2-5; tentatively, D is TRBD1 (6 bases). Germline V CDR1 and CDR2: KGHDR, SFDVKD. Trimming removed 3 bases at V and 1 base at J, with 14 bases between. The CDR3 runs to 16 residues. CDR3 DNA sequence: TGTGCCACCAGTGATGCAGGGGTGAGACCCCAAGAGACCCAGTACTTC. Encoded protein: CATSDAGVRPQETQYF.

This clonotype was observed at least ten times. The chain uses TRBV5-1 and TRBJ2-4; a possible D gene is TRBD2 (5 bases). Trimming pared 4 bases from V and 8 bases from J, leaving 10 bases between. CDR3 length: 12 residues. The germline V gene has CDR1 SGHRS and CDR2 YFSETQ. In nucleotides, the CDR3 is TGCGCCAGCAGCCCTGCCGGGGACATTCAGTACTTC. Its translation is CASSPAGDIQYF.

The chain carries TRBV6-5 and TRBJ2-7, with TRBD2 matching 9 bases. From germline, CDR1 is MNHEY and CDR2 SVGAGI. The CDR3 spans 17 residues. Losses at the gene ends were 1 base for V and 5 bases for J; bases not matched to a gene: 12. CDR3 amino acids: CASSYFSGGRAWDEQYF. CDR3 sequence (DNA): TGTGCCAGCAGTTACTTTTCTGGCGGGAGGGCCTGGGACGAGCAGTACTTC.

The chain uses TRBV6-4 and TRBJ1-1; D perhaps matches TRBD1 (6 bases). The CDR3 covers 15 residues. Germline CDR1 reads MRHNA; CDR2 reads SNTAGT. Between the trimmed V and J ends, which lost 4 bases and 1 base, there was a span of 13 bases. CDR3 DNA sequence: TGTGCCAGCAGTGTCGGGGGCGGACCGAACACTGAAGCTTTCTTT. Translated, it gives CASSVGGGPNTEAFF.

There are a few counts of this clonotype. The chain joins TRBV12-3 or TRBV12-4 to TRBJ2-3; 12 bases match TRBD2. The CDR3 length is 15 residues. V dropped 6 bases and J dropped 6; count of bases not matched to a gene: 7. The CDR3 loop reads CASRRTSGTPDTQYF. The CDR3 DNA sequence: TGTGCCAGCAGGCGGACTAGCGGGACCCCGGATACGCAGTATTTT.

The V gene is TRBV6-5, the J gene TRBJ2-5, with 11 bases aligning to TRBD2. The CDR3 extends over 18 amino acids. V lost 2 bases, J lost 3 bases, and 11 bases stayed unmatched. Germline V gene sequence: CDR1 MNHEY, CDR2 SVGAGI. In DNA, the CDR3 is TGTGCCAGCAGTTACCCCCCCCTCCCGGGACTAGCGGAAGAGACCCAGTACTTC. It specifies CASSYPPLPGLAEETQYF.

This clonotype has a handful of counts. J is TRBJ1-1 and V is TRBV2; maybe TRBD1 (5 bases). Trimming cost V 9 bases and J 1 base, with 18 bases left between them. The CDR3 sequence is 15 residues long. CDR1 and CDR2 (germline): SNHLY, FYNNEI. The CDR3 loop is CASVRTGRTNTEAFF. The CDR3 DNA sequence: TGTGCCAGTGTTCGAACGGGACGGACGAACACTGAAGCTTTCTTT.

This clonotype was seen repeatedly, ten times or more. V is TRBV12-3 or TRBV12-4 and J is TRBJ2-2, with D unresolved. The length of the CDR3 is 13 residues. Between the trimmed V and J ends, which lost 6 bases and 5 bases, there was a span of 10 bases. CDR3 in DNA: TGTGCCAGCAGGCAACAACAAACCGGGGAGCTGTTTTTT. This encodes CASRQQQTGELFF.

This clonotype has at least ten counts. The J gene is TRBJ2-3, the V gene TRBV12-3 or TRBV12-4; no reliable D call. Trimming cost V 2 bases and J 3 bases, with 6 bases left between them. The CDR3 runs to 13 residues. CDR3 sequence reads: CASSLLSTDTQYF. The CDR3 nucleotides read TGTGCCAGCAGTTTATTGTCAACAGATACGCAGTATTTT.

The CDR3 region is CASSLMGQGAMNTEAFF. The CDR3, as DNA: TGTGCCAGCAGCTTAATGGGACAGGGGGCGATGAACACTGAAGCTTTCTTT. The rearrangement uses TRBV7-2 and TRBJ1-1, with 12 bases identical to TRBD1. CDR3 size: 17 residues. The germline V gene has CDR1 SGHTA and CDR2 FQGNSA. The junction had 4 bases not matched to a gene; V was cut back by 2 bases and J by 0 bases.

The sample holds a few counts of this clonotype. The genes are TRBV2 and TRBJ2-7; D ambiguous. The germline V gene encodes CDR1 SNHLY and CDR2 FYNNEI. V shed 2 bases and J shed 3 bases, with 5 bases lying between them. The CDR3 contains 12 residues. CDR3 amino acids: CASSERGYEQYF. The CDR3 nucleotides read TGTGCCAGCAGTGAACGAGGCTACGAGCAGTACTTC.

This clonotype turned up a few times. V gene TRBV10-2 combines with J gene TRBJ2-3; no definite D call. Trimming removed 4 bases at V and 3 bases at J, with 11 bases between. Germline V CDR1 and CDR2: WSHSY, SAAADI. The CDR3 totals 14 residues. This CDR3 is CASSVSLLTDTQYF. The CDR3 bases are TGCGCCAGCAGTGTAAGCCTATTAACAGATACGCAGTATTTT.

This clonotype showed up just a few times. The genes are TRBV30 and TRBJ1-5, with no clear D. Germline CDR1 reads GTSNPN; CDR2 reads SVGIG (reference sequence). The CDR3 is made up of 13 amino acids. Trimming shortened V by 3 bases and J by 5 bases, and 11 bases separated the two germline ends. The CDR3 nucleotides are TGTGCCTGGAGAACGGATATCTATCAGCCCCAGCATTTT. Protein product: CAWRTDIYQPQHF.

The chain's CDR3 is CASSLVLKSARPSRDTQYF. The CDR3 DNA follows: TGTGCCAGCAGCTTAGTTTTAAAGAGCGCCCGGCCCAGCCGGGATACGCAGTATTTT. The chain links TRBV7-8 to TRBJ2-3; D is undetermined. The germline CDR1 and CDR2 sequences are SGHVS and FQNEAQ. Trimming cost V 1 base and J 6 bases, with 26 bases left between them. This CDR3 contains 19 residues.

The chain has TRBV6-2 or TRBV6-3 and TRBJ1-1, with D possibly TRBD1 on 5 matching bases. The CDR3 has 15 amino acids. The V end lost 8 bases, the J end lost 0 bases, and 16 bases lay between the germline ends. Per germline, CDR1 MNHEY and CDR2 SVGEGT. This chain's CDR3 is CASARGVSVNTEAFF. CDR3 in DNA: TGTGCCAGCGCCAGAGGGGTGTCGGTGAACACTGAAGCTTTCTTT.